These 32 T cell receptor beta chains came from one sample sequenced in a study of blood T cell repertoires in COVID-19. Data came from immunoSEQ multiplex PCR; TCRdb stores just in-frame clones and leaves some out. The sample lists more than 120,000 clones, over 70% occurring once. The sequencing sample was made of PBMCs or T cells enriched from blood (not recorded which). The receptors were gathered from a man in his fifties or sixties in a cohort exposed to, infected with or recovered from COVID-19 (not recorded which).

This rearrangement joins TRBV11-2 to TRBJ2-4; the D gene is possibly TRBD2 (5 bases). Germline V gives CDR1 SGHAT, CDR2 FQNNGV. V was pared by 4 bases and J by 13 bases, with 26 bases between. The CDR3 is 16 amino acids. The CDR3, as DNA: TGTGCCAGCAGCTCCGGAGGAGGTCTAGTAGGATTGATGCAGTACTTC. Encoded protein: CASSSGGGLVGLMQYF.

The chain joins TRBV7-9 to TRBJ1-1; TRBD1 is a possible D gene (5 bases). The germline V and J ends were trimmed by 2 bases and 9 bases, with 19 bases remaining between them. This CDR3 comprises 15 residues. CDR1 is SEHNR and CDR2 is FQNEAQ in the germline V gene (reference sequence). This chain's CDR3 is CASSLWTPGSEKAFF. The CDR3 DNA follows: TGTGCCAGCAGCTTATGGACCCCAGGGTCGGAGAAAGCTTTCTTT.

This chain uses TRBV27 with TRBJ2-5; TRBD2 matches at 8 bases. This CDR3 has 14 residues. J was trimmed by 5 bases and V by 5 bases; bases with no gene match: 7. CDR1 and CDR2 from the germline V gene are MNHEY and SMNVEV (reference sequence). CDR3 sequence (DNA): TGTGCCAGCAGTCCGCGGGGGGCCCGGGAGACCCAGTACTTC. Amino acid sequence: CASSPRGARETQYF.

Remarks on this clone: An end of the junction differs from the germline gene, which may be a read error. The chain recombines TRBV24-1 with TRBJ2-7; the match to TRBD2 covers 7 bases. Germline CDR1 is KGHDR and CDR2 is SFDVKD. This CDR3 spans 14 amino acids. CDR3 nucleotide sequence: TGTGCCACCAGTGATCCCAACGATCCCGGACTAGTTAACTTC. Translation gives CATSDPNDPGLVNF.

With respect to this clone: Other DNA sequences in this specimen translate into the identical CDR3. The chain carries TRBV12-3 or TRBV12-4 and TRBJ1-2, with 7 bases fitting TRBD1. Losses at the gene ends were 5 bases for V and 5 bases for J; bases not matched to a gene: 2. The CDR3 length is 12 residues. The CDR3 reads CASSLTGYGYTF. The CDR3 coding sequence is TGTGCCAGCAGTCTGACAGGGTATGGCTACACCTTC.

J is TRBJ1-5 and V is TRBV28; unclear D gene. The CDR3 loop spans 12 amino acids. Per germline, CDR1 MDHEN and CDR2 SYDVKM. Trimming took 2 bases from V and 16 from J, leaving 15 bases between them. CDR3 nucleotide sequence: TGTGCCAGCAGTTTAGCTTTGGGCCCTCCTCATTTT. Protein product: CASSLALGPPHF. The full variable domain, rest sourced from reference TRBV28 and TRBJ1-5, is DVKVTQSSRYLVKRTGEKVFLECVQDMDHENMFWYRQDPGLGLRLIYFSYDVKMKEKGDIPEGYSVSREKKERFSLILESASTNQTSMYLCASSLALGPPHFGDGTRLSIL.

This chain links TRBV24-1 with TRBJ2-2; the D gene is possibly TRBD2 (6 bases). Germline values: CDR1 KGHDR, CDR2 SFDVKD. The CDR3 length is 15 residues. Trimming removed 5 bases from V and 7 bases from J, with 16 bases in between. The CDR3 loop is CATSARGVPGGELFF. CDR3 bases: TGTGCCACCAGTGCCCGCGGGGTGCCGGGCGGGGAGCTGTTTTTT.

The chain has TRBV19 and TRBJ1-2; no definite D call. The CDR3 is 14 residues long. The germline gives CDR1 LNHDA, CDR2 SQIVND (reference sequence). V was cut by 3 bases and J by 5 bases, with 13 bases left in between. Here the CDR3 reads CASSISIWEYGYTF. The CDR3 bases are TGTGCCAGTAGTATTTCCATTTGGGAGTATGGCTACACCTTC.

This sequence joins TRBV11-2 and TRBJ1-5, with 7 bases fitting TRBD1. The V segment lost 1 base and the J segment 2 bases; nucleotides outside the gene matches: 2. The CDR3 has 15 amino acids. Germline CDR1 reads SGHAT; CDR2 reads FQNNGV. CDR3 in amino acids: CASSLGDRGNQPQHF. For the CDR3, the DNA is TGTGCCAGCAGCTTAGGGGACAGAGGCAATCAGCCCCAGCATTTT.

The gene calls are TRBV18 and TRBJ2-1; TRBD2 agrees at 10 bases. Per germline, CDR1 KGHSH and CDR2 LQKENI. V dropped 3 bases and J dropped 8; count of bases not matched to a gene: 10. The length of the CDR3 is 16 residues. CDR3 nucleotides: TGTGCCAGCTCACCCATTCCTAGCGGGAGTTTCGATGAGCAGTTCTTC. Its translation: CASSPIPSGSFDEQFF.

The chain combines TRBV30 with TRBJ1-2, with D unresolved. The CDR3 totals 11 residues. Trimming pared 1 base from V and 11 bases from J, leaving 11 bases between. CDR1 and CDR2 from the germline V gene are GTSNPN and SVGIG (reference sequence). The CDR3 sequence is CAWSDSARYTF. The CDR3 DNA sequence: TGTGCCTGGAGTGATAGTGCACGATACACCTTC.

This clone occurred a few times. The rearrangement joins TRBV27 to TRBJ2-7; tentatively, D is TRBD1 (5 bases). CDR3 length equals 13 residues. The V gene lost 5 bases and the J gene lost 3 bases, with 11 bases spanning the gap. Per germline, CDR1 MNHEY and CDR2 SMNVEV (reference sequence). The CDR3 DNA follows: TGTGCCAGCAGTAGGGGCAGAAACTACGAGCAGTACTTC. Residues: CASSRGRNYEQYF.

The CDR3 here is CASSLERYGSGSRANEQFF. In DNA, the CDR3 is TGTGCCAGCAGCTTAGAGCGGTATGGTAGCGGGAGCCGGGCCAATGAGCAGTTCTTC. The V call is TRBV7-8, the J call TRBJ2-1; 9 bases match TRBD2. CDR3 length equals 19 residues. Germline V gene lookup returns CDR1 SGHVS and CDR2 FQNEAQ. V lost 1 base to trimming and J lost 6 bases; unmatched junction nucleotides: 16.

This chain links TRBV4-3 with TRBJ1-2; 10 bases line up with TRBD1. Germline V CDR1 and CDR2: LGHNA, YSLEER. This CDR3 is 15 amino acids long. After removal of 5 bases from V and 4 bases from J, the junction contained 7 bases not matched to a gene. CDR3 residues: CASSTDRGGGYGYTF. In DNA form, the CDR3 reads TGCGCCAGCAGCACGGACAGGGGGGGAGGCTATGGCTACACCTTC.

The J gene is TRBJ1-5, the V gene TRBV28; 11 bases fit TRBD1. The CDR3 spans 16 residues. Germline CDR1 reads MDHEN; CDR2 reads SYDVKM. After removal of 5 bases from V and 9 bases from J, the junction contained 12 bases not matched to a gene. The CDR3 nucleotides read TGTGCCAGCAGTCCCGCCGGGACAGGGGGGTTTAGGCCCCAGCATTTT. It codes for CASSPAGTGGFRPQHF.

J is TRBJ1-1 and V is TRBV7-6; D is perhaps TRBD1 (6 bases). V dropped 5 bases and J dropped 0 bases, with 13 bases sitting between them. CDR1 and CDR2 from the germline V gene are SGHVS and FNYEAQ. The CDR3 covers 15 residues. The CDR3 region is CASSPQTGMNTEAFF. In DNA form, the CDR3 reads TGTGCCAGCAGCCCACAGACAGGAATGAACACTGAAGCTTTCTTT.

The J gene is TRBJ2-2, the V gene TRBV25-1; D not certain. The CDR3 length is 12 residues. V lost 8 bases and J lost 7, with 11 bases in between. Germline lookup yields CDR1 MGHDK and CDR2 SYGVNS. The DNA for the CDR3 is TGTGCCAGCCTCGTGCCGGGCGGGGAGCTGTTTTTT. Its translation is CASLVPGGELFF.

The J gene is TRBJ1-1, the V gene TRBV7-9; D remains ambiguous. Germline loops: CDR1 SEHNR, CDR2 FQNEAQ (reference sequence). With 2 bases removed from V and 1 base from J, the gap between germline ends came to 8 bases. The CDR3 length is 14 residues. CDR3 in DNA: TGTGCCAGCAGCTTACAGGCGGGGAACACTGAAGCTTTCTTT. It yields the protein CASSLQAGNTEAFF.

This clone was counted a few times. The chain has TRBV11-2 and TRBJ2-5; D possibly corresponds to TRBD2 (7 bases). The germline CDR1 and CDR2 sequences are SGHAT and FQNNGV. V lost 5 bases, J lost 5 bases, and 12 bases lay in between. This CDR3 comprises 13 residues. In nucleotides, the CDR3 is TGTGCCAGCAGCCCCGGGGGGCTGGAGACCCAGTACTTC. Translation: CASSPGGLETQYF.

The chain has TRBV2 and TRBJ1-1, with 10 bases matching TRBD1. The V and J ends lost 9 bases and 4 bases, in that order; junction bases with no gene match: 5. Germline V gives CDR1 SNHLY, CDR2 FYNNEI. This CDR3 region has 13 residues. The CDR3 spells CASTGQGGTEAFF. The CDR3 region has the DNA TGTGCCAGTACTGGACAGGGGGGCACTGAAGCTTTCTTT.

The V and J genes are TRBV28 and TRBJ1-3; 11 bases agree with TRBD1. After removal of 5 bases from V and 8 bases from J, the junction contained 5 bases not matched to a gene. The CDR3 totals 14 residues. Germline CDR1 is MDHEN and CDR2 is SYDVKM. The CDR3 coding sequence is TGTGCCAGCAGTGATGGGACAGGGGGTGACACCATATATTTT. It translates to CASSDGTGGDTIYF.

The chain couples TRBV30 to TRBJ1-5, with a tentative D call TRBD1 (5 bases). From germline, CDR1 is GTSNPN and CDR2 SVGIG (reference sequence). CDR3 size: 14 residues. V lost 0 bases and J 5 bases, leaving 11 bases between the germline ends. The CDR3 coding sequence is TGTGCCTGGAGTGTTTCAGGGAAGGATCAGCCCCAGCATTTT. Its protein product is CAWSVSGKDQPQHF.

V gene TRBV30 combines with J gene TRBJ2-5; TRBD2 matches at 9 bases. J gave up 5 bases and V 5 bases, and 9 bases lay outside the gene matches. The CDR3 spans 14 residues. Germline V gives CDR1 GTSNPN, CDR2 SVGIG (reference sequence). The CDR3 DNA follows: TGTGCCTGGGGCGGGGGGGCCCCTCGGGAGACCCAGTACTTC. Translated: CAWGGGAPRETQYF.

The CDR3 nucleotides are TGCAGCGTTGGGGTAGCGGGAGGGCCTAATGAGCAGTTCTTC. It codes for CSVGVAGGPNEQFF. The chain recombines TRBV29-1 with TRBJ2-1; 11 nucleotides align to TRBD2. Germline values: CDR1 SQVTM, CDR2 ANQGSEA. The V segment lost 4 bases and the J segment 7 bases; nucleotides outside the gene matches: 6. CDR3 length equals 14 residues.

This rearrangement joins TRBV5-6 to TRBJ2-5; a possible D gene is TRBD2 (6 bases). Germline V gene lookup returns CDR1 SGHDT and CDR2 YYEEEE. The length of the CDR3 is 13 residues. V was cut by 3 bases and J by 2 bases, with 8 bases left in between. CDR3 DNA sequence: TGTGCCAGCAGCTGGAGGGCGCAAGAGACCCAGTACTTC. Translating it yields CASSWRAQETQYF. Drawing the rest from reference TRBV5-6 and TRBJ2-5, the complete variable domain is DAGVTQSPTHLIKTRGQQVTLRCSPKSGHDTVSWYQQALGQGPQFIFQYYEEEERQRGNFPDRFSGHQFPNYSSELNVNALLLGDSALYLCASSWRAQETQYFGPGTRLLVL.

CDR3 sequence: CASSVAGQGDQPQHF. For the CDR3, the DNA is TGTGCCAGCAGCGTAGCGGGACAGGGGGATCAGCCCCAGCATTTT. The V and J genes are TRBV9 and TRBJ1-5; 11 bases agree with TRBD1. V was clipped by 0 bases and J by 5 bases; unmatched bases: 1. Germline V gene lookup returns CDR1 SGDLS and CDR2 YYNGEE. CDR3 length: 15 amino acids.

The V call is TRBV6-5, the J call TRBJ2-7; TRBD2 aligns across 7 bases. From germline, CDR1 is MNHEY and CDR2 SVGAGI. V lost 4 bases and J lost 2; bases outside the gene matches: 8. CDR3 length: 15 amino acids. CDR3 nucleotides: TGTGCCAGCAGTTTCTCTAGCGGAAATACCTACGAGCAGTACTTC. It specifies CASSFSSGNTYEQYF.

This clone occurred a few times. The chain combines TRBV18 with TRBJ1-5; TRBD1 is a possible D gene (6 bases). The CDR3 is made up of 14 amino acids. Trimming left V 1 base short and J 2 bases short, with 6 bases between. Germline V gene sequence: CDR1 KGHSH, CDR2 LQKENI. In nucleotides, the CDR3 is TGTGCCAGCTCACCACAGGGGGGCAATCAGCCCCAGCATTTT. Its protein product is CASSPQGGNQPQHF.

The gene calls are TRBV7-8 and TRBJ1-3; D is possibly TRBD1 (6 bases). Germline CDR1 reads SGHVS; CDR2 reads FQNEAQ. Trimming left V 4 bases short and J 0 bases short, with 13 bases between. The CDR3 runs to 16 residues. The CDR3 nucleotides read TGTGCCAGCAGCTCACAGGGTGAAGTCTCTGGAAACACCATATATTTT. Amino acid sequence: CASSSQGEVSGNTIYF.

The rearrangement links TRBV10-3 to TRBJ1-1, with D perhaps TRBD1 (6 bases). The CDR3 contains 12 residues. Germline assignment: CDR1 ENHRY and CDR2 SYGVKD. The V gene lost 4 bases and the J gene lost 4 bases, with 7 bases spanning the gap. CDR3 sequence: CAISGGGTEAFF. The CDR3 DNA reads TGTGCCATCAGTGGAGGGGGCACTGAAGCTTTCTTT.

This sequence joins TRBV7-6 and TRBJ1-1, with 7 bases identical to TRBD1. The CDR3 covers 15 residues. Trimming took 2 bases from V and 4 from J; bases not matched to a gene: 7. The germline gives CDR1 SGHVS, CDR2 FNYEAQ. Written as DNA, the CDR3 is TGTGCCAGCAGCTTAAACCAGGGGGGAACCACTGAAGCTTTCTTT. It translates to CASSLNQGGTTEAFF.

The V call is TRBV29-1, the J call TRBJ1-1; TRBD1 matches 7 bases. Germline V gives CDR1 SQVTM, CDR2 ANQGSEA. This CDR3 has 18 amino acids. V lost 7 bases, J lost 0 bases, and 20 bases stayed unmatched. The CDR3 DNA follows: TGCAGCGCTACCCCCCCGCCGGGACAGACCTACATGAACACTGAAGCTTTCTTT. It yields the protein CSATPPPGQTYMNTEAFF.